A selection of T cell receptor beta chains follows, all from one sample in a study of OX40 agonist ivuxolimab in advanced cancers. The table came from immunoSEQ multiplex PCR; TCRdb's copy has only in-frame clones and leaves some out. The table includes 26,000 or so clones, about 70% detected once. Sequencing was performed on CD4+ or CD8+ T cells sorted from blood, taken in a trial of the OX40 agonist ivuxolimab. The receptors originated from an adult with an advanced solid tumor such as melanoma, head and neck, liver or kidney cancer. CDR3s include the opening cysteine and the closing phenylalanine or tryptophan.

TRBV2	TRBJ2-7	CASSGWGFRYEQYF
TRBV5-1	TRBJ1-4	CASSPIGLTNEKLFF
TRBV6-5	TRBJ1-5	CASRRTASNQPQHF
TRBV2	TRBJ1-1	CASRETEAFF
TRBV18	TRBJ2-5	CASSPRSGGGEETQYF
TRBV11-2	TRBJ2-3	CASSLDRTLERTQYF
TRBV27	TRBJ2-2	CASSPRPGTGIGGELFF
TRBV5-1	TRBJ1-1	CASRLTGGRTEAFF
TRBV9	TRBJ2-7	CASSREGEQYF
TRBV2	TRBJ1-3	CASLRERAGNTIYF
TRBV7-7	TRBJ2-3	CASSLQGTSGDTQYF
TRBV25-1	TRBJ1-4	CASSEEPGNEKLFF
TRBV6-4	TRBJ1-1	CASSDTYSQGANTEAFF
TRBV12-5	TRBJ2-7	CASGLSQGATYEQYF
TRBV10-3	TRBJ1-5	CAISEGTGGDNQPQHF
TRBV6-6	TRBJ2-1	CASSYTSGADNEQFF
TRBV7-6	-	CASSLGTEQYF
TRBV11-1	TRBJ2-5	CASSHSRLAEETQYF
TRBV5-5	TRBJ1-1	CASSRIPGQGVTEAFF